The rows below give T cell receptor beta chains drawn from one sample of a study of CD8 T cells in ankylosing spondylitis. TCRdb re-called the 5' RACE reads with MiXCR, one entry per CDR3 protein. This sample has over 130,000 distinct CDR3 sequences, with under 45% found just once. Sequenced: synovial fluid, either unsorted or a sorted T cell fraction (not recorded which). These receptors were obtained from a male donor with ankylosing spondylitis. Each CDR3 is given with its conserved first and last residue. A D gene is named only where the DNA matches it firmly. The size entry is marked missing in some rows and otherwise reads once, few, many or a size class.

>TRBV6-2/TRBV6-3|NA|TRBJ2-2|TRBD2
CASSSSGNRELFF
TGTGCCAGCAGCTCTAGCGGGAACCGGGAGCTGTTTTTT
>TRBV15|NA|TRBJ1-1|NA
CATSRPDQYTEAFF
TGTGCCACCAGCAGACCAGATCAGTACACTGAAGCTTTCTTT
>TRBV7-8|few|TRBJ2-7|NA
CASSFLGLFYEQYF
TGTGCCAGCAGCTTTTTAGGTCTATTCTACGAGCAGTACTTC
>TRBV2|NA|TRBJ2-5|TRBD1
CASTWTGWGQETQYF
TGTGCCAGCACCTGGACAGGATGGGGACAAGAGACCCAGTACTTC
>TRBV5-6|NA|TRBJ2-1|NA
CASSLLATSYNEQFF
TGTGCCAGCAGCTTGCTCGCGACCTCCTACAATGAGCAGTTCTTC
>TRBV20-1|NA|TRBJ1-2|NA
CSARLRDRKYYGYTF
TGCAGTGCTAGACTCCGGGACCGAAAGTACTATGGCTACACCTTC
>TRBV4-3|NA|TRBJ2-7|TRBD1
CASSQVQGSYEQYF
TGCGCCAGCAGCCAAGTACAGGGGTCCTACGAGCAGTACTTC
>TRBV30|NA|TRBJ2-4|TRBD1
CAATGEIVKNIQYF
TGTGCCGCAACAGGGGAGATTGTCAAAAACATTCAGTACTTC
>TRBV6-5|few|TRBJ2-5|NA
CASSYRGAGETQYF
TGTGCCAGCAGTTACCGGGGGGCCGGGGAGACCCAGTACTTC
>TRBV12-3/TRBV12-4|many|TRBJ1-2|TRBD1
CASSFWTGSPYGYTF
TGTGCCAGCAGTTTTTGGACAGGGAGCCCGTATGGCTACACCTTC
>TRBV7-8|few|TRBJ2-6|NA
CASSLALGRSSGANVLTF
TGTGCCAGCAGCTTAGCCCTGGGCCGGTCCTCTGGGGCCAACGTCCTGACTTTC
>TRBV18|few|TRBJ1-2|TRBD1
CASSPYGQGFGYRGYTF
TGTGCCAGCTCACCGTATGGACAGGGCTTTGGGTATCGTGGCTACACCTTC
>TRBV6-1|NA|TRBJ1-1|TRBD1
CASRGTALEAFF
TGTGCCAGCAGGGGGACAGCCCTTGAAGCTTTCTTT
>TRBV6-2/TRBV6-3|NA|TRBJ1-2|NA
CATELDGYTF
TGTGCCACCGAACTCGATGGCTACACCTTC
>TRBV29-1|NA|TRBJ1-2|NA
CSVVDSYGYTF
TGCAGCGTTGTCGACAGCTATGGCTACACCTTC
>TRBV7-9|many|TRBJ2-2|TRBD1
CASSEADRGNTGELFF
TGTGCCAGCAGCGAGGCTGACAGGGGAAACACCGGGGAGCTGTTTTTT
>TRBV3-1|NA|TRBJ2-1|NA
CASSQGGNSYNEQFF
TGTGCCAGCAGCCAAGGGGGCAACTCCTACAATGAGCAGTTCTTC
>TRBV20-1|NA|TRBJ2-3|TRBD2
CSARVVAGGGDTQYF
TGCAGTGCTAGAGTCGTAGCGGGAGGGGGAGATACGCAGTATTTT